The 30 T cell receptor beta chains reported below all come from one sample, sequenced in a study of blood T cell repertoires in COVID-19. Profiling relied on immunoSEQ multiplex PCR, and the TCRdb table lists in-frame clones only, not all of them. The table has about 190,000 clones, roughly 80% seen once. The sequenced sample consisted of peripheral blood. These receptors were collected from a woman under 40 with acute or convalescent COVID-19.

The CDR3 nucleotides read TGTGCCAGCAGCACCGGGTTTAATTCACCCCTCCACTTT. Amino acids: CASSTGFNSPLHF. This chain links TRBV7-2 with TRBJ1-6; unclear D gene. Deletions cut 5 bases from V and 6 bases from J, with 8 bases between. Germline assignment: CDR1 SGHTA and CDR2 FQGNSA. The CDR3 extends over 13 amino acids.

The CDR3 nucleotides read TGTGCCAGCAGTTTGGGGGGGCAAGCCAAAAACATTCAGTACTTC. Amino acid sequence: CASSLGGQAKNIQYF. V is TRBV28 and J is TRBJ2-4; D perhaps matches TRBD2 (7 bases). The CDR3 has 15 residues. Germline V gene lookup returns CDR1 MDHEN and CDR2 SYDVKM. Trimming cost V 3 bases and J 0 bases, with 9 bases left between them.

V and J are TRBV7-6 and TRBJ1-2, with a possible D match to TRBD1 (6 bases). Trimming took off 5 bases at V and 2 bases at J, with 15 bases between the two ends. This CDR3 contains 15 residues. From germline, CDR1 is SGHVS and CDR2 FNYEAQ. Here the CDR3 reads CASSREVDRNYGYTF. The DNA of the CDR3 is TGTGCCAGCAGCCGTGAAGTTGACAGGAACTATGGCTACACCTTC.

The chain is built from TRBV28 and TRBJ1-2; D perhaps matches TRBD1 (5 bases). Germline assignment: CDR1 MDHEN and CDR2 SYDVKM. V shed 11 bases and J shed 1 base, with 20 bases lying between them. The CDR3 has 15 residues. CDR3 sequence: CAAQRQPVNNYGYTF. DNA for the CDR3: TGTGCCGCTCAGCGACAGCCTGTAAATAACTATGGCTACACCTTC.

This sequence joins TRBV7-8 and TRBJ2-5; 8 bases align to TRBD2. The CDR3 covers 15 residues. V lost 2 bases, J lost 4 bases, and 6 bases stayed unmatched. Germline CDR1 is SGHVS and CDR2 is FQNEAQ. CDR3 amino acids: CASSLSLGRGETQYF. The CDR3, as DNA: TGTGCCAGCAGCTTAAGTCTCGGGAGGGGAGAGACCCAGTACTTC.

V gene TRBV7-9 combines with J gene TRBJ1-1; D is unresolved. Looked up from germline, CDR1 is SEHNR and CDR2 is FQNEAQ (reference sequence). The CDR3 has 12 amino acids. The V end was cut by 8 bases, the J end by 3 bases, with 10 bases between. Written as DNA, the CDR3 is TGTGCCAGCGAACCAGTCGACACTGAAGCTTTCTTT. As protein: CASEPVDTEAFF.

The V call is TRBV19, the J call TRBJ2-3; 7 bases match TRBD1. Per the germline V gene, CDR1 is LNHDA and CDR2 is SQIVND (reference sequence). The CDR3 is made up of 16 amino acids. J gave up 3 bases and V 6 bases, and 12 bases lay outside the gene matches. The CDR3 DNA reads TGTGCCAGTAGCTTATACGGGCAGGGGGAGACAGATACGCAGTATTTT. It specifies CASSLYGQGETDTQYF. Drawing the rest from reference TRBV19 and TRBJ2-3, the complete variable domain is DGGITQSPKYLFRKEGQNVTLSCEQNLNHDAMYWYRQDPGQGLRLIYYSQIVNDFQKGDIAEGYSVSREKKESFPLTVTSAQKNPTAFYLCASSLYGQGETDTQYFGPGTRLTVL.

Here the CDR3 reads CASSLAGDGLGGNEQFF. For the CDR3, the DNA is TGTGCCAGCAGCTTAGCTGGCGATGGACTGGGGGGCAATGAGCAGTTCTTC. The rearrangement uses TRBV7-9 and TRBJ2-1, with D tentatively TRBD2 (6 bases). The CDR3 covers 17 residues. V lost 0 bases and J 6 bases, leaving 18 bases between the germline ends. CDR1 and CDR2 from the germline V gene are SEHNR and FQNEAQ (reference sequence).

V gene TRBV4-2 combines with J gene TRBJ2-7; D uncertain. Trimming removed 1 base at V and 7 bases at J, with 14 bases between. CDR1 and CDR2 from the germline V gene are LGHNA and YNFKEQ. This CDR3 contains 14 residues. The DNA for the CDR3 is TGTGCCAGCAGCCAAGGGTCAGGCTTTTGGGAGCAGTACTTC. It codes for CASSQGSGFWEQYF.

This clone appeared a single time. The genes are TRBV5-8 and TRBJ2-3, with 9 nucleotides matching TRBD1. The CDR3 is 15 amino acids. V lost 4 bases and J lost 4; bases outside the gene matches: 7. The V gene's germline CDR1 is SGHTS and CDR2 YDEGEE. The CDR3 bases are TGTGCCAGCAGCCTACTCCGACAGGGGGCAGATACGCAGTATTTT. It codes for CASSLLRQGADTQYF.

The chain recombines TRBV29-1 with TRBJ1-1; D gene uncertain. Germline CDR1 is SQVTM and CDR2 is ANQGSEA. The V end lost 7 bases, the J end lost 4 bases, and 16 bases lay between the germline ends. This CDR3 spans 13 amino acids. CDR3 amino acids: CSAERALSTEAFF. CDR3 coding DNA: TGCAGCGCCGAGCGGGCGCTGAGCACTGAAGCTTTCTTT.

This clone was observed a handful of times. The V and J genes are TRBV7-3 and TRBJ2-2; 7 bases are a match to TRBD1. With 5 bases clipped from V and 6 bases from J, the junction kept 3 bases outside the gene matches. The germline V gene has CDR1 SGHTA and CDR2 FQGTGA. The CDR3 is 13 amino acids. The CDR3 is CASSTTGAGELFF. The CDR3 region has the DNA TGTGCCAGCAGCACAACAGGGGCCGGGGAGCTGTTTTTT.

This clone was detected only a few times. This sequence joins TRBV18 and TRBJ2-5, with D unclear. V was cut by 5 bases and J by 3 bases, with 4 bases left in between. The CDR3 runs 11 residues. CDR1 is KGHSH, CDR2 LQKENI, per germline. The CDR3 loop is CASSSKETQYF. CDR3 DNA sequence: TGTGCCAGCTCATCCAAAGAGACCCAGTACTTC.

The chain employs TRBV5-1 and TRBJ1-1; D is possibly TRBD1 (5 bases). The CDR3 spans 16 residues. With 0 bases removed from V and 7 bases from J, the gap between germline ends came to 19 bases. Germline-derived CDR1 and CDR2 are SGHRS and YFSETQ. The CDR3 bases are TGCGCCAGCAGCTTGGCCGTTGGTGGAGCAGGGAATGAAGCTTTCTTT. Protein sequence: CASSLAVGGAGNEAFF.

This chain joins TRBV2 and TRBJ2-2, with a weak D call TRBD1 (5 bases). In germline, CDR1 is SNHLY, CDR2 FYNNEI. Trimming removed 2 bases from V and 0 bases from J, with 7 bases in between. The CDR3 loop spans 15 amino acids. CDR3 amino acids: CASSELTANTGELFF. The CDR3 DNA sequence: TGTGCCAGCAGTGAATTGACAGCGAACACCGGGGAGCTGTTTTTT.

This chain joins TRBV5-4 and TRBJ1-1; D unresolved. The CDR3 runs to 14 residues. Trimming removed 5 bases at V and 1 base at J, with 12 bases between. Germline lookup yields CDR1 SGHNT and CDR2 YYREEE (reference sequence). Here the CDR3 DNA reads TGTGCCAGCAGGGCCGGGGTCAGGAACACTGAAGCTTTCTTT. Translating gives CASRAGVRNTEAFF.

CDR3 DNA sequence: TGTGCCATCAGTGGGGGACAGGGGGCGGCTGAAGCTTTCTTT. It encodes CAISGGQGAAEAFF. V usage is TRBV10-3 and J usage is TRBJ1-1, with 12 bases fitting TRBD1. J gave up 6 bases and V 4 bases, and 3 bases lay outside the gene matches. CDR3 length equals 14 residues. Looked up from germline, CDR1 is ENHRY and CDR2 is SYGVKD.

This chain links TRBV10-1 with TRBJ2-1; D not certain. This CDR3 spans 12 amino acids. V gave up 6 bases and J gave up 10 bases, with 13 bases separating them. Germline values: CDR1 WNHNN, CDR2 SYGVQD (reference sequence). In DNA form, the CDR3 reads TGCGCCAGCAGCCTGGCTGGGCCGGAGCAGTTCTTC. The encoded protein is CASSLAGPEQFF.

The rearrangement uses TRBV30 and TRBJ1-6; 7 nucleotides line up with TRBD1. CDR1 and CDR2 (germline): GTSNPN, SVGIG (reference sequence). V gave up 4 bases and J gave up 10 bases; unmatched junction bases: 4. This CDR3 has 12 residues. CDR3 loop: CAWTTGVSPLHF. The DNA of the CDR3 is TGTGCCTGGACTACAGGGGTATCACCCCTCCACTTT.

V gene TRBV5-1 combines with J gene TRBJ2-6, with D perhaps matching TRBD1 (6 bases). V gave up 4 bases and J gave up 0 bases, with 11 bases separating them. Germline V gene data show CDR1 as SGHRS and CDR2 as YFSETQ. The CDR3 is 16 residues long. The CDR3, as DNA: TGCGCCAGCAGCGTGGACAGTAACTCTGGGGCCAACGTCCTGACTTTC. Translated: CASSVDSNSGANVLTF.

This rearrangement joins TRBV29-1 to TRBJ2-2; 8 nucleotides line up with TRBD1. The junction had 10 bases not matched to a gene; V was cut back by 7 bases and J by 6 bases. This CDR3 region has 14 residues. Germline V CDR1 and CDR2: SQVTM, ANQGSEA. This CDR3 reads CSAVTDRDPGELFF. The CDR3 nucleotides read TGCAGCGCCGTAACGGACAGGGATCCCGGGGAGCTGTTTTTT.

CDR3 in DNA: TGTGCCATCAGGAAAGACAGGGCTGGAAACACCATATATTTT. Encoded protein: CAIRKDRAGNTIYF. The chain couples TRBV10-3 to TRBJ1-3; 7 bases align to TRBD1. The CDR3 covers 14 residues. Per the germline V gene, CDR1 is ENHRY and CDR2 is SYGVKD. V lost 6 bases and J lost 2; bases outside the gene matches: 4.

The J gene is TRBJ1-1, the V gene TRBV27, with D perhaps TRBD1 (5 bases). This CDR3 has 12 amino acids. The germline V gene encodes CDR1 MNHEY and CDR2 SMNVEV (reference sequence). With 5 bases removed from V and 7 bases from J, the gap between germline ends came to 11 bases. CDR3 nucleotide sequence: TGTGCCAGCAGTCCAGGGTTCAATGAAGCTTTCTTT. This encodes CASSPGFNEAFF.

A single count supports this clone. This rearrangement joins TRBV27 to TRBJ2-3; perhaps TRBD1 as D (5 bases). The CDR3 is made up of 14 amino acids. CDR1 and CDR2 from the germline V gene are MNHEY and SMNVEV (reference sequence). Trimming took off 5 bases at V and 6 bases at J, with 15 bases between the two ends. DNA of the CDR3: TGTGCCAGCAGTGCCTTCCTTAAGGGGGATACGCAGTATTTT. This sequence encodes CASSAFLKGDTQYF.

The chain recombines TRBV6-1 with TRBJ1-5, with a tentative D call TRBD1 (5 bases). Trimming stripped 0 bases from V and 13 bases from J, with 13 bases between. This CDR3 is 13 amino acids long. The germline V gene encodes CDR1 MNHNS and CDR2 SASEGT. The CDR3 spells CASSEARRDRQHF. DNA of the CDR3: TGTGCCAGCAGTGAAGCTAGACGTGACAGACAGCATTTT.

This chain uses TRBV18 with TRBJ1-1; the D is unclear. This CDR3 is 15 amino acids long. The germline V gene encodes CDR1 KGHSH and CDR2 LQKENI. Trimming cost V 3 bases and J 1 base, with 12 bases left between them. This CDR3 is CASSPPVLRNTEAFF. The CDR3 coding sequence is TGTGCCAGCTCACCCCCTGTACTCCGGAACACTGAAGCTTTCTTT.

This rearrangement joins TRBV30 to TRBJ1-1; possible D gene TRBD1, 6 bases. V lost 4 bases and J 0 bases, leaving 12 bases between the germline ends. The CDR3 has 14 residues. CDR1 GTSNPN and CDR2 SVGIG come from the germline V gene (reference sequence). CDR3 region: CAWIIGGMNTEAFF. The DNA of the CDR3 is TGTGCCTGGATTATAGGGGGTATGAACACTGAAGCTTTCTTT.

The V gene is TRBV4-2, the J gene TRBJ2-7, with 8 nucleotides matching TRBD2. The CDR3 is 16 residues long. With 1 base clipped from V and 2 bases from J, the junction kept 7 bases outside the gene matches. Germline CDR1 reads LGHNA; CDR2 reads YNFKEQ. The CDR3 DNA is TGTGCCAGCAGCCAAGGATCGACTAGCGCCACCTACGAGCAGTACTTC. Protein sequence: CASSQGSTSATYEQYF.

V gene TRBV30 combines with J gene TRBJ1-5; no definite D call. The CDR3 totals 15 residues. Between the trimmed V and J ends, which lost 4 bases and 1 base, there was a span of 14 bases. Looked up from germline, CDR1 is GTSNPN and CDR2 is SVGIG (reference sequence). Here the CDR3 reads CAWNRRGHSNQPQHF. Written as DNA, the CDR3 is TGTGCCTGGAACCGCCGTGGGCACAGCAATCAGCCCCAGCATTTT.

This chain connects TRBV27 to TRBJ2-1; 7 bases are shared with TRBD1. In germline, CDR1 is MNHEY, CDR2 SMNVEV (reference sequence). Losses at the gene ends were 8 bases for V and 0 bases for J; bases not matched to a gene: 7. The CDR3 runs to 15 residues. CDR3 in amino acids: CASGYRGPSYNEQFF. CDR3 bases: TGTGCCAGCGGATACAGGGGCCCCTCCTACAATGAGCAGTTCTTC.